Listed below are T cell receptor beta chains from one sample, sequenced in a study of T cells after yellow fever vaccination. MiXCR, applied by TCRdb to the 5' RACE reads, yields one record per CDR3 protein. The sample has hundreds of thousands of distinct CDR3 sequences; roughly an eighth are singletons. The sample consisted of PBMCs, taken on the day of the yellow fever booster vaccination. The receptors originated from a young man who received the YFV17D yellow fever vaccine. Both conserved end residues are part of each CDR3. The D gene is left open where the match is weak. Some rows mark clone size as missing; the rest say once, few, many or name a class of expanded clone.

CDR3nt	CDR3aa	abundance	v_gene	j_gene	d_gene
TGCAGTGCTCCTAGCGGGATTCCGCAAGAGACCCAGTACTTC	CSAPSGIPQETQYF	.	TRBV20-1	TRBJ2-5	TRBD2
TGTGCCAGTAGTATCCCGGGCGGATACAATGAGCAGTTCTTC	CASSIPGGYNEQFF	few	TRBV19	TRBJ2-1	.
TGTGCCAGCAGCGCATTACAGGGGAGTACAGATACGCAGTATTTT	CASSALQGSTDTQYF	.	TRBV7-3	TRBJ2-3	TRBD1
TGTGCCAGCAGCCAAGATCTTGACACCGGGAGTGAAAAACTGTTTTTT	CASSQDLDTGSEKLFF	.	TRBV3-1	TRBJ1-4	.
TGTGCCACCAGCACTTTACATCAGAACTATGGCTACACCTTC	CATSTLHQNYGYTF	.	TRBV15	TRBJ1-2	.
TGTGCCAGCAGCCTGGGACTAGCGGGAGAGGTCTACAATGAGCAGTTCTTC	CASSLGLAGEVYNEQFF	once	TRBV11-2	TRBJ2-1	TRBD2
TGTGCCAGCAGCTTAGCGGCGGCCCGCGAGCAGTACTTC	CASSLAAAREQYF	few	TRBV7-8	TRBJ2-7	.
TGCAGCGTTGAGTCACTAGCGGAGCAGTTCTTC	CSVESLAEQFF	.	TRBV29-1	TRBJ2-1	TRBD2
TGCAGTGCTAGCAGGGTCGGGTACGAGCAGTACTTC	CSASRVGYEQYF	few	TRBV20-1	TRBJ2-7	.
TGTGCCAGCAGTTTATCGGTAGTACCTCAAGAGACCCAGTACTTC	CASSLSVVPQETQYF	few	TRBV27	TRBJ2-5	.
TGTGCCAGCACCCAAGGGGGCAGTGGGCCCCAGCATTTT	CASTQGGSGPQHF	few	TRBV3-1	TRBJ1-5	TRBD1
TGCGCCAGCAGCCTACAGGCTTTCACAGATACGCAGTATTTT	CASSLQAFTDTQYF	few	TRBV4-1	TRBJ2-3	.